This entry concerns a single T cell receptor beta chain. Antigen unknown. Trimming at V came to 3 bases and at J to 7 bases, leaving 7 bases not matched to a gene. Germline-derived CDR1 and CDR2 are SGHTA and FQGNSA. This CDR3 spans 15 amino acids. Here immunoSEQ multiplex PCR was the method, and the copy in TCRdb shows in-frame clones only, minus some. Among some 150,000 clones, approximately 86% were seen once, and the ten largest hold around 17%. The sample belongs to a study of radiation and T cells in renal cell carcinoma. Time point: blood 4 weeks post-SBRT, at nephrectomy. Treatment denoted: 15 Gy SBRT to primary tumor, nephrectomy 4 weeks later. Nephrectomy followed 15 Gy stereotactic body radiation by 4 weeks. After SBRT, blood was collected at 2 and 4 weeks, plus baseline. The tumor was a clear cell renal cell carcinoma. Study-level findings and limits: Top tumor clonotypes rose in blood 2 weeks post-radiation, then contracted.

This specimen was blood, taken from a patient whose treatment included radiotherapy and nephrectomy. The clonotype originates from a woman between 45 and 60 years old with renal cell carcinoma. V is TRBV7-2 and J is TRBJ1-5; TRBD1 matches 9 bases. The CDR3 here is CASSLGDRVGQPQHF. The CDR3 DNA reads TGTGCCAGCAGCTTGGGGGACAGGGTAGGGCAGCCCCAGCATTTT.